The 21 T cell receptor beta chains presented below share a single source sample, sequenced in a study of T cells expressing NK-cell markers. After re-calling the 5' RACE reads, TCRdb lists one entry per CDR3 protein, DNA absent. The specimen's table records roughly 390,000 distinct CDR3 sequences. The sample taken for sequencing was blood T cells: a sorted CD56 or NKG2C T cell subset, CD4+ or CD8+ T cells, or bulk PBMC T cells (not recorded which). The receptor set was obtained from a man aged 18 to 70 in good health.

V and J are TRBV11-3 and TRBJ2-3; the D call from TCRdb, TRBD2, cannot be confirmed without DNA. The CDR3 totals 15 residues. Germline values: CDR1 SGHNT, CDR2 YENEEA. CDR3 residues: CASSLTSPPADTQYF.

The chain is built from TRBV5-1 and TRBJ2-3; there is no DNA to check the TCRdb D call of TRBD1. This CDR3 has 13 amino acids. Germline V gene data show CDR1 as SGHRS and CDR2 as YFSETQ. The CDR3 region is CASSLGDRDTQYF.

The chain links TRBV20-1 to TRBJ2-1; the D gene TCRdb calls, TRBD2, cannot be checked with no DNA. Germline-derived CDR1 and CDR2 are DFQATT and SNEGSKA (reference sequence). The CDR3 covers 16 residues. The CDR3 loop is CSAPLRRLAFYNEQFF.

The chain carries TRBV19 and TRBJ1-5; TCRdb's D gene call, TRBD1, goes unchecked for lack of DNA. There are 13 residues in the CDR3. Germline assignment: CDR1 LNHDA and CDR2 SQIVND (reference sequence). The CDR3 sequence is CASSTPPYQPQHF. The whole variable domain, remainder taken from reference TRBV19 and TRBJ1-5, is DGGITQSPKYLFRKEGQNVTLSCEQNLNHDAMYWYRQDPGQGLRLIYYSQIVNDFQKGDIAEGYSVSREKKESFPLTVTSAQKNPTAFYLCASSTPPYQPQHFGDGTRLSIL.

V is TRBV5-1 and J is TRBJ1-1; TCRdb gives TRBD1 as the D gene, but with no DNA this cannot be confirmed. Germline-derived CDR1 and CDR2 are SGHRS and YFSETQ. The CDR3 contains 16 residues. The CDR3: CASSLEGRGKSTEAFF.

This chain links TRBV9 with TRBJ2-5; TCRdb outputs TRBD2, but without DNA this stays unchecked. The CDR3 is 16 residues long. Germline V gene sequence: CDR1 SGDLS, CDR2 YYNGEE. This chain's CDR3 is CASSSHPSGGQETQYF. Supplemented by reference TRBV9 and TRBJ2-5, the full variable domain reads DSGVTQTPKHLITATGQRVTLRCSPRSGDLSVYWYQQSLDQGLQFLIQYYNGEERAKGNILERFSAQQFPDLHSELNLSSLELGDSALYFCASSSHPSGGQETQYFGPGTRLLVL.

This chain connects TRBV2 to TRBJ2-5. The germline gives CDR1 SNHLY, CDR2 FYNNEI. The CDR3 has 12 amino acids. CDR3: CASSRRRETQYF.

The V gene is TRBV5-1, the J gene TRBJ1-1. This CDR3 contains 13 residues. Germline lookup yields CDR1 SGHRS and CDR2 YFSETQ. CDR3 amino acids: CASSKGTNTEAFF.

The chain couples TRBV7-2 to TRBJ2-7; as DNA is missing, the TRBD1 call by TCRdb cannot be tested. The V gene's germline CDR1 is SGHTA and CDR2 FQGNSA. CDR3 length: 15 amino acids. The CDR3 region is CASSRPGRGGNEQYF.

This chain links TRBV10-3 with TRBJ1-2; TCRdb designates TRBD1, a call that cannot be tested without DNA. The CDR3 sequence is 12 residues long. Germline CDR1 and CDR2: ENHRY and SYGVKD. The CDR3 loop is CANRDRNYGYTF.

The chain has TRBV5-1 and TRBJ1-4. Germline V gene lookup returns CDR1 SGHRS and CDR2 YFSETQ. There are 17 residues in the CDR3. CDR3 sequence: CASSLSVTSATNEKLFF.

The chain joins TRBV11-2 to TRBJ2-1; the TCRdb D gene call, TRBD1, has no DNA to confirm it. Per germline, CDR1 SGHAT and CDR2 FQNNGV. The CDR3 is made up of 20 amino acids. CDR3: CASSSSSGTGVRGSYNEQFF.

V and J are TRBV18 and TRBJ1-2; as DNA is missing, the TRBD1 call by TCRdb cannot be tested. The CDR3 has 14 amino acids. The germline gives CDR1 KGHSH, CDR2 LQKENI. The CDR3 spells CASSPTDSPYGYTF.

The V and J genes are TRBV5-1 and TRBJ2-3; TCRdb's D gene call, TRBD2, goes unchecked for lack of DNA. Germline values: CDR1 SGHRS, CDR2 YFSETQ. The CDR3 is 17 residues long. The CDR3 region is CASSLLAGVQGTDTQYF.

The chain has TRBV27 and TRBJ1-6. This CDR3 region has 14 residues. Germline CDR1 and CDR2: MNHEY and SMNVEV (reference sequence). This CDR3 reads CASSTSAGGSPLHF.

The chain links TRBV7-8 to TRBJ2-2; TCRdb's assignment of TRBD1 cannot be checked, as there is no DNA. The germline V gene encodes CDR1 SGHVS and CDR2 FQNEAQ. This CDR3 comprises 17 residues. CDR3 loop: CASSSSGVISNTGELFF. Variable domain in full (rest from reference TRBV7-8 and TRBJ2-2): GAGVSQSPRYKVAKRGQDVALRCDPISGHVSLFWYQQALGQGPEFLTYFQNEAQLDKSGLPSDRFFAERPEGSVSTLKIQRTQQEDSAVYLCASSSSGVISNTGELFFGEGSRLTVL.

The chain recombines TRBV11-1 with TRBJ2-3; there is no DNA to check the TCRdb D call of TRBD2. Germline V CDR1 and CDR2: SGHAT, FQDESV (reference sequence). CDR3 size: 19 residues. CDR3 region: CASSPRGLAGFQRGNTQYF. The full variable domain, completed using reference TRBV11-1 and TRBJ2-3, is EAEVAQSPRYKITEKSQAVAFWCDPISGHATLYWYRQILGQGPELLVQFQDESVVDDSQLPKDRFSAERLKGVDSTLKIQPAELGDSAMYLCASSPRGLAGFQRGNTQYFGPGTRLTVL.

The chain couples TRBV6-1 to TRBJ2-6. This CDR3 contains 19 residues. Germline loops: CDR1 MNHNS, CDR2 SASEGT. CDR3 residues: CASIGRRNKKPSGANVLTF.

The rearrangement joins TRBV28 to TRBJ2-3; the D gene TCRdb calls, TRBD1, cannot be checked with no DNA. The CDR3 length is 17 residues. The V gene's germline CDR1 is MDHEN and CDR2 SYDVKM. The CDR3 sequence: CASSLWTVPPSTDTQYF. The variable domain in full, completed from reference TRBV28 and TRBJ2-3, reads DVKVTQSSRYLVKRTGEKVFLECVQDMDHENMFWYRQDPGLGLRLIYFSYDVKMKEKGDIPEGYSVSREKKERFSLILESASTNQTSMYLCASSLWTVPPSTDTQYFGPGTRLTVL.

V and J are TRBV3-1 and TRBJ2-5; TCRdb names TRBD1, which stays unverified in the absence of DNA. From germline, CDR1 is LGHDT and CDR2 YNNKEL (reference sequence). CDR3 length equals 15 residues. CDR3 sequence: CASAKAAGAGETQYF.

The CDR3 sequence: CASSAPDSPTEYGYTF. The chain employs TRBV7-6 and TRBJ1-2; lacking DNA, the TRBD1 call made by TCRdb goes unchecked. Germline assignment: CDR1 SGHVS and CDR2 FNYEAQ. The CDR3 extends over 16 amino acids.